This is a list of T cell receptor beta chains from one sample in a study of blood T cell repertoires in COVID-19. Profiling relied on immunoSEQ multiplex PCR, and the TCRdb table lists in-frame clones only, not all of them. The profile shows 150,000 to 200,000 clones, roughly 82% of them singletons. The specimen sequenced was PBMCs or T cells enriched from blood (not recorded which). The source of these receptors is a man in his fifties who had recovered from COVID-19. Each CDR3 is given without its conserved first and last residue. The D gene is left open where the match is weak. Clone size, where shown, is once, few, many, or a class for clones that have expanded.

size: -
J: TRBJ2-2
D: -
V: TRBV2
CDR3: ASSVLAGAGELF

size: -
J: TRBJ1-2
D: -
V: TRBV5-1
CDR3: ASSPGQPSNYGYT

size: -
J: TRBJ2-1
D: -
V: TRBV6-1
CDR3: ASSEAAGGYYNEQF

size: -
J: TRBJ2-5
D: -
V: TRBV19
CDR3: ASSIGGGRGQETQY

size: -
J: TRBJ2-7
D: TRBD2
V: TRBV11-1
CDR3: ASSGLVGEQY

size: -
J: TRBJ2-4
D: -
V: TRBV19
CDR3: ASREQGAGKNIQY

size: few
J: TRBJ2-1
D: TRBD2
V: TRBV7-2
CDR3: ASSHPGLAGGRPF

size: few
J: TRBJ1-4
D: -
V: TRBV28
CDR3: ASSPSRGNEKLF

size: -
J: TRBJ2-1
D: TRBD2
V: TRBV4-1
CDR3: ASSQREGAGDTYNEQF

size: -
J: TRBJ1-2
D: TRBD1
V: TRBV10-3
CDR3: AISGGDRGHYGYT

size: -
J: TRBJ1-1
D: -
V: TRBV18
CDR3: ASSPGTSNTEAF

size: once
J: TRBJ1-4
D: -
V: TRBV2
CDR3: ASSVETETATNEKLF

size: -
J: TRBJ1-2
D: -
V: TRBV28
CDR3: ASSSLGGVNYYGYT

size: -
J: TRBJ1-3
D: TRBD1
V: TRBV5-1
CDR3: ASRTGVGNTIY

size: few
J: TRBJ2-7
D: TRBD2
V: TRBV3-1/TRBV3-2
CDR3: ASSQGTSMSEQY

size: -
J: TRBJ1-4
D: -
V: TRBV3-1/TRBV3-2
CDR3: ASSRGGGEKLF

size: -
J: TRBJ1-5
D: -
V: TRBV28
CDR3: ASSPPGQPQH

size: -
J: TRBJ2-5
D: TRBD1
V: TRBV7-9
CDR3: ASSPSTGVETQY

size: -
J: TRBJ2-7
D: TRBD1
V: TRBV5-6
CDR3: ASRRQGGYEQY

size: -
J: TRBJ1-2
D: -
V: TRBV7-2
CDR3: ASSLTPQVAYGYT

size: -
J: TRBJ1-3
D: -
V: TRBV14
CDR3: ASSQDYPGFTIY

size: -
J: TRBJ1-3
D: -
V: TRBV7-6
CDR3: ASSSTVSGNTIY

size: -
J: TRBJ1-2
D: -
V: TRBV12-3/TRBV12-4
CDR3: ASQGPSNYGYT

size: -
J: TRBJ2-7
D: TRBD1
V: TRBV10-3
CDR3: AISGRQGAGIYEQY

size: -
J: TRBJ1-1
D: -
V: TRBV10-1
CDR3: ASSAGQQNTEAF

size: once
J: TRBJ2-5
D: -
V: TRBV5-4
CDR3: ASSPWTAQETQY

size: -
J: TRBJ2-1
D: -
V: TRBV15
CDR3: ATSSDRGFTYNEQF